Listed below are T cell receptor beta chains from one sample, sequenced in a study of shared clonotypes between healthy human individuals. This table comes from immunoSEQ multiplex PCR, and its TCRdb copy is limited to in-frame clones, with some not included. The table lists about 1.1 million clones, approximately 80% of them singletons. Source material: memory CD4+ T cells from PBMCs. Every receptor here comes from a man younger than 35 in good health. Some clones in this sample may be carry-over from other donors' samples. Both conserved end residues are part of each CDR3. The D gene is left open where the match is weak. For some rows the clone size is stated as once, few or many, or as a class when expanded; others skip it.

CDR3 DNA: TGTGCCAGCAGCCTCCGACTAGCGGGGCTCCTGGGAGATACGCAGTATTTT
CDR3 protein: CASSLRLAGLLGDTQYF
clone size: NA
V gene: TRBV13
J gene: TRBJ2-3
D gene: TRBD2

CDR3 DNA: TGTGCCAGCAGGCCGATCGGGTTTAGGACTGAAGCTTTCTTT
CDR3 protein: CASRPIGFRTEAFF
clone size: NA
V gene: TRBV11-1
J gene: TRBJ1-1
D gene: NA

CDR3 DNA: TGTGCCAGCAGACTCCGAGGGACTAGCGGCACCGGGGAGCTGTTTTTT
CDR3 protein: CASRLRGTSGTGELFF
clone size: NA
V gene: TRBV28
J gene: TRBJ2-2
D gene: TRBD2

CDR3 DNA: TGTGCCAGCACCCGGAGATGGACTAGCGGCACAGATACGCAGTATTTT
CDR3 protein: CASTRRWTSGTDTQYF
clone size: NA
V gene: TRBV11-2
J gene: TRBJ2-3
D gene: TRBD2

CDR3 DNA: TGTGCCCAGACCGGGGACACTGGAAACACCATATATTTT
CDR3 protein: CAQTGDTGNTIYF
clone size: NA
V gene: TRBV30
J gene: TRBJ1-3
D gene: NA

CDR3 DNA: TGTGCCAGCAGTCAGGGGGTATATCTATCAAATGAGCAGTTCTTC
CDR3 protein: CASSQGVYLSNEQFF
clone size: NA
V gene: TRBV6-1
J gene: TRBJ2-1
D gene: TRBD1

CDR3 DNA: TGCGCCAGCAGCTTAGGGGGCGGCTATGGCTACACCTTC
CDR3 protein: CASSLGGGYGYTF
clone size: NA
V gene: TRBV5-1
J gene: TRBJ1-2
D gene: TRBD1

CDR3 DNA: TGTGCCAGCAGTTTATGGGGACAGGGGACAGCTTTCTTT
CDR3 protein: CASSLWGQGTAFF
clone size: few
V gene: TRBV27
J gene: TRBJ1-1
D gene: TRBD1

CDR3 DNA: TGTGCCAGCAGCCGGCGAGCGGGAGGGGGAACAGATACGCAGTATTTT
CDR3 protein: CASSRRAGGGTDTQYF
clone size: NA
V gene: TRBV7-2
J gene: TRBJ2-3
D gene: TRBD2

CDR3 DNA: TGTGCCAGCAGCCAACAAGGACGGGCATGGGACGAGCAGTACTTC
CDR3 protein: CASSQQGRAWDEQYF
clone size: NA
V gene: TRBV16
J gene: TRBJ2-7
D gene: NA

CDR3 DNA: TGTGCCAGCTCCCAAGCCGGGACAGGGGGCGCCGACTATGGCTACACCTTC
CDR3 protein: CASSQAGTGGADYGYTF
clone size: few
V gene: TRBV18
J gene: TRBJ1-2
D gene: TRBD1

CDR3 DNA: TGTGCCAGCAGGCTCGCGGGCTATGGCTACACCTTC
CDR3 protein: CASRLAGYGYTF
clone size: NA
V gene: TRBV28
J gene: TRBJ1-2
D gene: NA

CDR3 DNA: TGTGCCAGCAGTTTCCGGGACAGGCCGCTGGAGGCCCAGCATTTT
CDR3 protein: CASSFRDRPLEAQHF
clone size: once
V gene: TRBV27
J gene: TRBJ1-5
D gene: TRBD1

CDR3 DNA: TGTGCCACTTCGGGACAGGGGGCCTATGGCTACACCTTC
CDR3 protein: CATSGQGAYGYTF
clone size: once
V gene: TRBV6-1
J gene: TRBJ1-2
D gene: TRBD1

CDR3 DNA: TGTGCCAGCACCTTATCAAGGGGCTACACCTTC
CDR3 protein: CASTLSRGYTF
clone size: NA
V gene: TRBV6-6
J gene: TRBJ1-2
D gene: NA

CDR3 DNA: TGTGCCAGCAGCCGGGACAGTATCTCCTACGAGCAGTACTTC
CDR3 protein: CASSRDSISYEQYF
clone size: NA
V gene: TRBV27
J gene: TRBJ2-7
D gene: TRBD1

CDR3 DNA: TGTGCCAGCTCACTATTACAGGGGGCGGTTAATCAGCCCCAGCATTTT
CDR3 protein: CASSLLQGAVNQPQHF
clone size: NA
V gene: TRBV18
J gene: TRBJ1-5
D gene: TRBD1

CDR3 DNA: TGTGCCAGCAGCAGGACTGCTAACACTGAAGCTTTCTTT
CDR3 protein: CASSRTANTEAFF
clone size: NA
V gene: TRBV7-3
J gene: TRBJ1-1
D gene: NA

CDR3 DNA: TGCGCCAGCAGCCAGGGGGTAGCCACAGATACGCAGTATTTT
CDR3 protein: CASSQGVATDTQYF
clone size: NA
V gene: TRBV4-3
J gene: TRBJ2-3
D gene: NA

CDR3 DNA: TGTGCCAGCTCACCAGACTGGAGCTCCTACGAGCAGTACTTC
CDR3 protein: CASSPDWSSYEQYF
clone size: NA
V gene: TRBV18
J gene: TRBJ2-7
D gene: NA

CDR3 DNA: TGTGCCAGCAGCTTACTCTCGGGCTATGGGGGATTCTACGAGCAGTACTTC
CDR3 protein: CASSLLSGYGGFYEQYF
clone size: NA
V gene: TRBV7-9
J gene: TRBJ2-7
D gene: NA

CDR3 DNA: TGTGCCAGCAGTTTAGGGACAGGGGTACCCTACGAGCAGTACTTC
CDR3 protein: CASSLGTGVPYEQYF
clone size: once
V gene: TRBV28
J gene: TRBJ2-7
D gene: TRBD1

CDR3 DNA: TGTGCCAGCAGCCCTCGGGGCCCCCAGGGAGAGGGGAACTATGGCTACACCTTC
CDR3 protein: CASSPRGPQGEGNYGYTF
clone size: NA
V gene: TRBV4-2
J gene: TRBJ1-2
D gene: NA

CDR3 DNA: TGTGCCAGCAGTGCGGGACAGGCCCATCAGCCCCAGCATTTT
CDR3 protein: CASSAGQAHQPQHF
clone size: NA
V gene: TRBV2
J gene: TRBJ1-5
D gene: TRBD1

CDR3 DNA: TGTGCCAGCAGCTTGGGGCAGGGATATGGCTACACCTTC
CDR3 protein: CASSLGQGYGYTF
clone size: NA
V gene: TRBV7-2
J gene: TRBJ1-2
D gene: NA

CDR3 DNA: TGTGCCAGCAGCTTAGTGGGTAGTCATCAGCCCCAGCATTTT
CDR3 protein: CASSLVGSHQPQHF
clone size: NA
V gene: TRBV11-2
J gene: TRBJ1-5
D gene: NA

CDR3 DNA: TGTGCCAGCACAACCCGGACACGTGTAGATACGCAGTATTTT
CDR3 protein: CASTTRTRVDTQYF
clone size: NA
V gene: TRBV28
J gene: TRBJ2-3
D gene: NA

CDR3 DNA: TGTGCCAGTAGTATAGGCGGGAGCGGCACAGATACGCAGTATTTT
CDR3 protein: CASSIGGSGTDTQYF
clone size: NA
V gene: TRBV19
J gene: TRBJ2-3
D gene: TRBD2

CDR3 DNA: TGTGCCAGCAGCCTAGCGAGGACTAGCGGGACGGAGACCCAGTACTTC
CDR3 protein: CASSLARTSGTETQYF
clone size: few
V gene: TRBV11-2
J gene: TRBJ2-5
D gene: TRBD2

CDR3 DNA: TGTGCCAGCACCCCTCTGAGGGGGCATAACTATGGCTACACCTTC
CDR3 protein: CASTPLRGHNYGYTF
clone size: NA
V gene: TRBV27
J gene: TRBJ1-2
D gene: TRBD1

CDR3 DNA: TGTGCCAGCAGCTCCCCCGGGACAGGGACGACAGCCACCTTC
CDR3 protein: CASSSPGTGTTATF
clone size: NA
V gene: TRBV5-4
J gene: TRBJ1-2
D gene: TRBD1

CDR3 DNA: TGTGCCAGTAGTGCCCACCAAGAGACCCAGTACTTC
CDR3 protein: CASSAHQETQYF
clone size: NA
V gene: TRBV19
J gene: TRBJ2-5
D gene: NA

CDR3 DNA: TGTGCCAGCTCACTGACAGGGGGAACCTACGAGCAGTACTTC
CDR3 protein: CASSLTGGTYEQYF
clone size: NA
V gene: TRBV18
J gene: TRBJ2-7
D gene: TRBD1

CDR3 DNA: TGTGCCAGCAGCCATAGGACAGTCAGCTTCTACGAGCAGTACTTC
CDR3 protein: CASSHRTVSFYEQYF
clone size: NA
V gene: TRBV7-9
J gene: TRBJ2-7
D gene: NA

CDR3 DNA: TGTGCCAGTAGTAGTCGACTAGCGGTTATCTCCTACGAGCAGTACTTC
CDR3 protein: CASSSRLAVISYEQYF
clone size: NA
V gene: TRBV19
J gene: TRBJ2-7
D gene: TRBD2

CDR3 DNA: TGTGCCAGCTCACCCGCCGATTCACGAGGGTATGGCTACACCTTC
CDR3 protein: CASSPADSRGYGYTF
clone size: NA
V gene: TRBV18
J gene: TRBJ1-2
D gene: NA

CDR3 DNA: TGTGCCAGCAGCCCGGGGGGACAGGCCGCCTACGAGCAGTACTTC
CDR3 protein: CASSPGGQAAYEQYF
clone size: once
V gene: TRBV7-9
J gene: TRBJ2-7
D gene: NA

CDR3 DNA: TGCGCCAGCGGATTTGGGGGGCGGACCGGGGAGCTGTTTTTT
CDR3 protein: CASGFGGRTGELFF
clone size: NA
V gene: TRBV10-2
J gene: TRBJ2-2
D gene: NA

CDR3 DNA: TGTGCCAGCGGGAAAGGGGTGGAGACCCAGTACTTC
CDR3 protein: CASGKGVETQYF
clone size: NA
V gene: TRBV25-1
J gene: TRBJ2-5
D gene: NA

CDR3 DNA: TGTGCCAGCAGTTTCTTGGACAGGCCCCCTGAGCAGTACTTC
CDR3 protein: CASSFLDRPPEQYF
clone size: NA
V gene: TRBV27
J gene: TRBJ2-7
D gene: TRBD1

CDR3 DNA: TGTGCCAGCAGTCCCACGGACAGGGGGCTTCAGCCCCAGCATTTT
CDR3 protein: CASSPTDRGLQPQHF
clone size: NA
V gene: TRBV28
J gene: TRBJ1-5
D gene: TRBD1

CDR3 DNA: TGTGCCAGCAGCGGGACAGGGGGCTACGAGCAGTACTTC
CDR3 protein: CASSGTGGYEQYF
clone size: NA
V gene: TRBV6-6
J gene: TRBJ2-7
D gene: TRBD1

CDR3 DNA: TGTGCCAGCTCACCATCGGGGAGCTACGAGCAGTACTTC
CDR3 protein: CASSPSGSYEQYF
clone size: NA
V gene: TRBV18
J gene: TRBJ2-7
D gene: NA